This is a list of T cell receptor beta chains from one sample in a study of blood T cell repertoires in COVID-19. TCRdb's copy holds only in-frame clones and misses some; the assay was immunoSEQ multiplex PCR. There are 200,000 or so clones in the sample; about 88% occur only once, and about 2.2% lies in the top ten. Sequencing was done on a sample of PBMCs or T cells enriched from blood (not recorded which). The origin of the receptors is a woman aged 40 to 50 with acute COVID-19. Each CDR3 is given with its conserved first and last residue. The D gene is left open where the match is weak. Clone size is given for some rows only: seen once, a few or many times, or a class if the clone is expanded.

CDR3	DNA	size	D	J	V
CASSPPRAGGGEQFF	TGTGCCAGCAGCCCCCCTCGAGCGGGAGGGGGTGAGCAGTTCTTC	-	TRBD2	TRBJ2-1	TRBV11-2
CASSLEGGRIYGYTF	TGTGCCAGCAGTTTGGAGGGGGGGAGGATCTATGGCTACACCTTC	-	-	TRBJ1-2	TRBV28
CASSGTAGNTIYF	TGTGCCAGCAGCGGGACAGCTGGAAACACCATATATTTT	-	TRBD1	TRBJ1-3	TRBV11-2
CASSAGDRLNTEAFF	TGTGCCAGCAGCGCAGGGGACAGGTTGAACACTGAAGCTTTCTTT	-	TRBD1	TRBJ1-1	TRBV5-5
CASSSLQGARGEQYF	TGTGCCAGCAGTTCGTTACAGGGGGCGCGGGGCGAGCAGTACTTC	few	TRBD1	TRBJ2-7	TRBV6-1
CATSRNRDISIQYF	TGTGCCACCAGCAGAAACCGGGACATAAGCATTCAGTACTTC	-	-	TRBJ2-4	TRBV15
CASSLPGLPADEQFF	TGTGCCAGCAGCCTACCGGGACTTCCCGCGGATGAGCAGTTCTTC	-	-	TRBJ2-1	TRBV4-2
CASSSSLAGLFYEQYF	TGTGCCAGCAGTTCTTCCCTAGCGGGCCTTTTCTACGAGCAGTACTTC	-	TRBD2	TRBJ2-7	TRBV6-2/TRBV6-3
CASTRTGANTGELFF	TGTGCCAGCACTAGGACAGGGGCGAACACCGGGGAGCTGTTTTTT	-	TRBD1	TRBJ2-2	TRBV14
CASSKDWGGTGLLNYGYTF	TGTGCCAGCAGCAAAGACTGGGGTGGGACAGGACTACTGAACTATGGCTACACCTTC	once	-	TRBJ1-2	TRBV21-1
CASSPRRTGSEQYF	TGTGCCAGCAGCCCACGACGGACAGGCTCCGAGCAGTACTTC	-	TRBD1	TRBJ2-7	TRBV28
CASRSSGGADTQYF	TGTGCCAGCAGATCTAGCGGGGGAGCAGATACGCAGTATTTT	-	TRBD2	TRBJ2-3	TRBV28
CATKGGANPEAFF	TGTGCCACCAAAGGAGGGGCCAATCCTGAAGCTTTCTTT	-	-	TRBJ1-1	TRBV12-3/TRBV12-4
CASSEARQGGTGELFF	TGTGCCAGCAGTGAAGCCAGACAGGGGGGCACCGGGGAGCTGTTTTTT	-	TRBD1	TRBJ2-2	TRBV25-1
CAISARGLGEVPQHF	TGTGCCATCAGTGCTAGGGGGCTCGGTGAGGTGCCCCAGCATTTT	-	TRBD1	TRBJ1-5	TRBV10-3
CASSQTLDSGAFF	TGTGCCAGCTCGCAGACCTTGGACAGTGGAGCTTTCTTT	many	-	TRBJ1-1	TRBV18
CASRLANNQETQYF	TGTGCCAGCCGGTTAGCGAACAACCAAGAGACCCAGTACTTC	-	-	TRBJ2-5	TRBV2
CASSISPPQETQYF	TGTGCCAGCAGCATAAGCCCCCCCCAAGAGACCCAGTACTTC	-	-	TRBJ2-5	TRBV21-1
CASSPGQGLPLHF	TGTGCCAGCAGTCCGGGACAGGGTCTACCCCTCCACTTT	-	TRBD1	TRBJ1-6	TRBV12-3/TRBV12-4
CASTLGGEVGELFF	TGCGCCAGCACTCTTGGAGGGGAAGTCGGGGAGCTGTTTTTT	-	-	TRBJ2-2	TRBV5-1
CASSLGLADNEQFF	TGTGCCAGCAGCTTAGGACTAGCGGACAATGAGCAGTTCTTC	-	TRBD2	TRBJ2-1	TRBV7-9
CASSLVPEAEKLFF	TGCGCCAGCAGCTTGGTACCGGAGGCAGAAAAACTGTTTTTT	-	-	TRBJ1-4	TRBV5-1
CASSPRAGGELFF	TGTGCCAGTAGCCCCAGAGCGGGCGGGGAGCTGTTTTTT	-	-	TRBJ2-2	TRBV19
CASSYRQGDGYTF	TGTGCCAGCAGTTACCGACAGGGCGATGGCTACACCTTC	-	TRBD1	TRBJ1-2	TRBV6-2/TRBV6-3
CASRHIGGQGYYGYTF	TGTGCCAGCAGGCATATCGGTGGGCAGGGTTACTATGGCTACACCTTC	-	-	TRBJ1-2	TRBV5-4
CASSGTGSGAFF	TGTGCCAGCAGCGGAACGGGGAGCGGAGCTTTCTTT	-	-	TRBJ1-1	TRBV12-3/TRBV12-4
CASSDPREETSGYTF	TGTGCCAGCAGCGACCCCAGGGAGGAGACGTCAGGCTACACCTTC	-	-	TRBJ1-2	TRBV6-5
CASIRDKLAKNIQYF	TGTGCCAGCATCCGGGACAAACTAGCCAAAAACATTCAGTACTTC	-	-	TRBJ2-4	TRBV2
CASTSPWREEIGELFF	TGTGCCAGCACTTCCCCCTGGCGGGAGGAAATCGGGGAGCTGTTTTTT	-	TRBD2	TRBJ2-2	TRBV6-8
CASIQTGVAKNIQYF	TGTGCCAGTATTCAGACAGGGGTAGCCAAAAACATTCAGTACTTC	-	TRBD1	TRBJ2-4	TRBV19
CASRYPGTAGNTIYF	TGTGCCAGCAGGTACCCCGGGACAGCTGGAAACACCATATATTTT	-	TRBD1	TRBJ1-3	TRBV2
CASSSLGTWQFF	TGCGCCAGCAGCTCACTAGGAACATGGCAGTTCTTC	-	-	TRBJ2-1	TRBV5-1
CASSFRGEPYEQYF	TGTGCCAGCAGCTTTCGGGGGGAGCCCTACGAGCAGTACTTC	-	TRBD2	TRBJ2-7	TRBV5-4
CASPSSYNEQFF	TGTGCAAGTCCCAGCTCCTACAATGAGCAGTTCTTC	-	-	TRBJ2-1	TRBV12-2
CASSLLPGPGELFF	TGTGCCAGCAGCTTACTCCCAGGGCCCGGGGAGCTGTTTTTT	-	-	TRBJ2-2	TRBV7-3
CASGPTSGSWYYEQYF	TGTGCTAGTGGGCCGACTAGCGGGAGTTGGTATTACGAGCAGTACTTC	-	TRBD2	TRBJ2-7	TRBV12-5
CASSLAGLAKTYNEQFF	TGCGCCAGCAGCTTGGCTGGACTAGCGAAAACTTACAATGAGCAGTTCTTC	-	TRBD2	TRBJ2-1	TRBV5-1
CASSQDHVDSPTEQYF	TGTGCCAGCAGCCAAGACCATGTCGATAGTCCCACCGAGCAGTACTTC	-	-	TRBJ2-7	TRBV3-1/TRBV3-2
CASSIGTWEKLFF	TGTGCCAGTAGTATAGGTACATGGGAAAAACTGTTTTTT	-	-	TRBJ1-4	TRBV19
CASSAPSGRSTDTQYF	TGTGCCAGTAGTGCCCCGAGCGGGAGGAGCACAGATACGCAGTATTTT	once	TRBD2	TRBJ2-3	TRBV19
CASSLLAGGQETQYF	TGTGCCAGCAGCTTACTAGCGGGGGGACAAGAGACCCAGTACTTC	-	TRBD2	TRBJ2-5	TRBV13
CATSEGRGNQPQHF	TGTGCCACCAGCGAGGGGAGGGGCAATCAGCCCCAGCATTTT	-	-	TRBJ1-5	TRBV15